These 31 T cell receptor beta chains were all obtained from the same sample, sequenced in a study of shared clonotypes between healthy human individuals. Sequencing was performed with immunoSEQ multiplex PCR; in TCRdb, only in-frame clones are kept and a portion is missing. The sample consists of about 1.1 million clones, approximately 80% of them appearing once. Source material: memory CD4+ T cells from PBMCs. Subset specified: CD45RA-negative fraction. Receptors were obtained from a young man in good health. Some clones in this sample may be carry-over from other donors' samples.

J is TRBJ2-7 and V is TRBV28, with no clear D. The length of the CDR3 is 11 residues. In germline, CDR1 is MDHEN, CDR2 SYDVKM. V lost 2 bases to trimming and J lost 6 bases, with 5 bases between them. CDR3 in DNA: TGTGCCAGCAGTTTAGAGGCCGAGCAGTACTTC. It yields the protein CASSLEAEQYF.

The chain links TRBV6-5 to TRBJ1-3; TRBD1 agrees at 8 bases. V was pared by 6 bases and J by 4 bases, with 5 bases of the junction left unmatched. Germline V gene sequence: CDR1 MNHEY, CDR2 SVGAGI. The CDR3 loop spans 14 amino acids. CDR3 in DNA: TGTGCCAGCAGCAGCGGACAGGGAGGAAACACCATATATTTT. Translating it yields CASSSGQGGNTIYF.

The chain employs TRBV7-6 and TRBJ2-1, with 8 bases lining up with TRBD2. The germline V gene has CDR1 SGHVS and CDR2 FNYEAQ. V dropped 2 bases and J dropped 8; count of bases not matched to a gene: 11. The CDR3 consists of 16 residues. CDR3 protein: CASSLIAGRGVYEQFF. In DNA form, the CDR3 reads TGTGCCAGCAGCTTAATAGCGGGAAGGGGTGTCTATGAGCAGTTCTTC.

V and J are TRBV14 and TRBJ2-1, with 7 bases matching TRBD1. This CDR3 region has 18 residues. V shed 2 bases and J 0 bases; nucleotides not matched to a gene: 10. Per germline, CDR1 SGHDN and CDR2 FVKESK. The CDR3 here is CASSQQTGASSSYNEQFF. The CDR3 coding sequence is TGTGCCAGCAGCCAACAAACAGGGGCGTCGAGCTCCTACAATGAGCAGTTCTTC.

This clone was observed a single time. J is TRBJ1-1 and V is TRBV7-9; 8 bases align to TRBD1. Germline CDR1 and CDR2: SEHNR and FQNEAQ (reference sequence). Trimming took 1 base from V and 5 from J; bases not matched to a gene: 12. This CDR3 contains 17 residues. The CDR3 region is CASSLGRQLGDRTEAFF. CDR3 DNA: TGTGCCAGCAGCTTAGGCCGCCAACTCGGGGACAGGACTGAAGCTTTCTTT.

This chain connects TRBV6-1 to TRBJ1-2; no clear D gene. V gave up 1 base and J gave up 8 bases, with 11 bases separating them. This CDR3 comprises 13 residues. The germline V gene has CDR1 MNHNS and CDR2 SASEGT. This CDR3 reads CASSEGVGRGYTF. The CDR3 DNA follows: TGTGCCAGCAGTGAAGGTGTCGGGAGAGGCTACACCTTC.

V and J are TRBV5-4 and TRBJ1-1; possibly TRBD1 for D (5 bases). Germline-derived CDR1 and CDR2 are SGHNT and YYREEE (reference sequence). V lost 4 bases, J lost 1 base, and 17 bases lay in between. The CDR3 is 16 amino acids. CDR3 in amino acids: CASSPPPRASNTEAFF. For the CDR3, the DNA is TGTGCCAGCAGCCCTCCCCCCAGGGCATCGAACACTGAAGCTTTCTTT.

This clone appeared once. This chain connects TRBV18 to TRBJ1-2; D is uncertain. Germline CDR1 KGHSH, CDR2 LQKENI. The CDR3 consists of 15 residues. The V end lost 0 bases, the J end lost 4 bases, and 12 bases lay between the germline ends. The CDR3 spells CASSPPEKGGYGYTF. The DNA of the CDR3 is TGTGCCAGCTCACCACCGGAGAAGGGTGGCTATGGCTACACCTTC.

This clone was counted a few times. This may stem from a read error, because a much larger clone lies one nucleotide away. The J gene is TRBJ1-1, the V gene TRBV29-1; TRBD1 is a possible D gene (6 bases). This CDR3 has 8 amino acids. Germline V gene lookup returns CDR1 SQVTM and CDR2 ANQGSEA. The CDR3 DNA reads TGCAGCGCGGGGGGCCGGCACTTT. It encodes CSAGGRHF.

The chain is built from TRBV5-4 and TRBJ2-1, with TRBD1 matching over 7 bases. The germline V gene encodes CDR1 SGHNT and CDR2 YYREEE (reference sequence). This CDR3 spans 17 amino acids. The V and J ends lost 0 bases and 11 bases, in that order; junction bases with no gene match: 17. CDR3 sequence reads: CASSLAIRGPRGGKQFF. Here the CDR3 DNA reads TGTGCCAGCAGCTTGGCCATTCGAGGACCCCGAGGGGGCAAGCAGTTCTTC.

This chain links TRBV28 with TRBJ1-1; TRBD1 might be the D (6 bases). Germline loops: CDR1 MDHEN, CDR2 SYDVKM. Deletions cut 6 bases from V and 1 base from J, with 21 bases between. The CDR3 is 17 amino acids. For the CDR3, the DNA is TGTGCCAGCAGCTCCGGGGGGGCCGGGAGAAAGAACACTGAAGCTTTCTTT. Translating it yields CASSSGGAGRKNTEAFF.

The chain uses TRBV10-3 and TRBJ2-1; 10 nucleotides match TRBD2. CDR1 and CDR2 (germline): ENHRY, SYGVKD. J gave up 6 bases and V 6 bases, and 11 bases lay outside the gene matches. The CDR3 sequence is 16 residues long. The CDR3 DNA reads TGTGCCATCAGACAATCCGGGACTAGCGTCGGCAATGAGCAGTTCTTC. Translated: CAIRQSGTSVGNEQFF.

The chain has TRBV9 and TRBJ2-7; tentative D call: TRBD1 (6 bases). V was trimmed by 1 base and J by 5 bases, leaving 16 bases between them. CDR1 SGDLS and CDR2 YYNGEE come from the germline V gene. CDR3 length: 15 amino acids. CDR3 nucleotides: TGTGCCAGCAGCGTAAGTCCCCAGGGGAGCGACGAGCAGTACTTC. This encodes CASSVSPQGSDEQYF.

The chain has TRBV6-5 and TRBJ1-4; D is unresolved. Deletions cut 8 bases from V and 12 bases from J, with 10 bases between. The CDR3 has 10 residues. The germline V gene has CDR1 MNHEY and CDR2 SVGAGI. Here the CDR3 DNA reads TGTGCCAGCGGGATCCGGGAACTGTTTTTT. Translated, it gives CASGIRELFF.

The chain combines TRBV6-1 with TRBJ1-5; D uncertain. V lost 0 bases and J 9 bases, leaving 9 bases between the germline ends. Germline V CDR1 and CDR2: MNHNS, SASEGT. This CDR3 has 13 residues. The CDR3 region is CASSEAPTRPQHF. The CDR3 DNA sequence: TGTGCCAGCAGTGAAGCGCCCACCCGGCCCCAGCATTTT.

V and J are TRBV28 and TRBJ2-3; 10 bases fit TRBD2. Germline trimming cut 3 bases from V and 3 bases from J; bases unmatched to any gene: 6. The germline gives CDR1 MDHEN, CDR2 SYDVKM. This CDR3 contains 16 residues. CDR3: CASSFVLAGVTDTQYF. The CDR3 bases are TGTGCCAGCAGTTTCGTCCTAGCGGGAGTGACAGATACGCAGTATTTT.

As for this clone: Other nucleotide sequences in the sample specify the same CDR3. The chain uses TRBV18 and TRBJ2-7, with D possibly TRBD1 on 6 matching bases. V was clipped by 3 bases and J by 7 bases, with 10 bases between them. The CDR3 covers 12 residues. Germline values: CDR1 KGHSH, CDR2 LQKENI. DNA for the CDR3: TGTGCCAGCTCACCCCTGCAGGGGGAGCAGTACTTC. It is translated as CASSPLQGEQYF. Full variable domain (outside the CDR3, taken from reference TRBV18 and TRBJ2-7): NAGVMQNPRHLVRRRGQEARLRCSPMKGHSHVYWYRQLPEEGLKFMVYLQKENIIDESGMPKERFSAEFPKEGPSILRIQQVVRGDSAAYFCASSPLQGEQYFGPGTRLTVT.

Notes on this clone: The same CDR3 is also encoded by other DNA sequences in this sample. The V call is TRBV2, the J call TRBJ1-5; no reliable D call. Per the germline V gene, CDR1 is SNHLY and CDR2 is FYNNEI. The V and J ends lost 7 bases and 2 bases respectively, with 9 bases between them. This CDR3 contains 13 residues. CDR3 coding DNA: TGTGCCAGCAAGCCGGAAGGCAATCAGCCCCAGCATTTT. Residues: CASKPEGNQPQHF. Complete variable domain (other parts from reference TRBV2 and TRBJ1-5): EPEVTQTPSHQVTQMGQEVILRCVPISNHLYFYWYRQILGQKVEFLVSFYNNEISEKSEIFDDQFSVERPDGSNFTLKIRSTKLEDSAMYFCASKPEGNQPQHFGDGTRLSIL.

This clone was seen only a few times. The CDR3 reads CASSQDGKNTEAFF. The CDR3 region has the DNA TGTGCCAGCTCACAAGACGGGAAGAACACTGAAGCTTTCTTT. V and J are TRBV18 and TRBJ1-1; no reliable D call. The CDR3 loop spans 14 amino acids. V lost 4 bases, J lost 1 base, and 10 bases lay in between. CDR1 is KGHSH and CDR2 is LQKENI in the germline V gene.

The chain is built from TRBV5-1 and TRBJ2-7; 7 nucleotides agree with TRBD1. Germline CDR1 SGHRS, CDR2 YFSETQ. The CDR3 consists of 15 residues. V was pared by 0 bases and J by 2 bases, with 5 bases of the junction left unmatched. The CDR3 sequence is CASSLVVGQTYEQYF. CDR3 DNA: TGCGCCAGCAGCTTGGTGGTGGGACAGACCTACGAGCAGTACTTC.

The chain joins TRBV9 to TRBJ1-3, with D perhaps matching TRBD1 (5 bases). Germline CDR1 is SGDLS and CDR2 is YYNGEE. Trimming shortened V by 4 bases and J by 4 bases, and 15 bases separated the two germline ends. The CDR3 is 15 amino acids. In DNA, the CDR3 is TGTGCCAGCAGCTTCCGGGACGGGATAGGAAACACCATATATTTT. It specifies CASSFRDGIGNTIYF.

This clone is a singleton in its sample. The rearrangement uses TRBV7-2 and TRBJ2-3, with TRBD1 matching 8 bases. In germline, CDR1 is SGHTA, CDR2 FQGNSA. Germline trimming cut 4 bases from V and 4 bases from J; bases unmatched to any gene: 7. This CDR3 spans 15 amino acids. The CDR3 DNA follows: TGTGCCAGCAGCTCCGGGCAGGGGGCACCAGATACGCAGTATTTT. It codes for CASSSGQGAPDTQYF. Full variable domain (missing parts from reference TRBV7-2 and TRBJ2-3): GAGVSQSPSNKVTEKGKDVELRCDPISGHTALYWYRQSLGQGLEFLIYFQGNSAPDKSGLPSDRFSAERTGGSVSTLTIQRTQQEDSAVYLCASSSGQGAPDTQYFGPGTRLTVL.

This CDR3 is CACRPGGPSGELFF. Written as DNA, the CDR3 is TGTGCCTGCCGCCCGGGAGGGCCGAGCGGGGAGCTGTTTTTT. The gene calls are TRBV25-1 and TRBJ2-2; TRBD2 matches at 8 bases. Germline V gene data show CDR1 as MGHDK and CDR2 as SYGVNS. V dropped 11 bases and J dropped 7; count of bases not matched to a gene: 12. The CDR3 contains 14 residues. The whole variable domain, filled in from reference TRBV25-1 and TRBJ2-2, reads EADIYQTPRYLVIGTGKKITLECSQTMGHDKMYWYQQDPGMELHLIHYSYGVNSTEKGDLSSESTVSRIRTEHFPLTLESARPSHTSQYLCACRPGGPSGELFFGEGSRLTVL.

The V and J genes are TRBV9 and TRBJ1-1; D uncertain. The germline CDR1 and CDR2 sequences are SGDLS and YYNGEE. Trimming cost V 0 bases and J 1 base, with 7 bases left between them. The CDR3 spans 14 residues. The CDR3 region is CASSVGAKNTEAFF. CDR3 in DNA: TGTGCCAGCAGCGTAGGGGCCAAGAACACTGAAGCTTTCTTT. Full variable domain (missing parts from reference TRBV9 and TRBJ1-1): DSGVTQTPKHLITATGQRVTLRCSPRSGDLSVYWYQQSLDQGLQFLIQYYNGEERAKGNILERFSAQQFPDLHSELNLSSLELGDSALYFCASSVGAKNTEAFFGQGTRLTVV.

The chain recombines TRBV5-6 with TRBJ2-5; 10 bases map to TRBD2. The CDR3 covers 17 residues. Trimming at V came to 2 bases and at J to 1 base, leaving 8 bases not matched to a gene. The germline CDR1 and CDR2 sequences are SGHDT and YYEEEE. CDR3 bases: TGTGCCAGCAGCTTTGAAAGGAGCGGGAGGGCCCAAGAGACCCAGTACTTC. This encodes CASSFERSGRAQETQYF.

CDR3 DNA sequence: TGTGCCAGCAGTCAAACTTACTCCTTGGGGTTTAAGAACATTCAGTACTTC. It codes for CASSQTYSLGFKNIQYF. This chain uses TRBV28 with TRBJ2-4; D unresolved. V lost 5 bases, J lost 7 bases, and 24 bases lay in between. The CDR3 length is 17 residues. Germline lookup yields CDR1 MDHEN and CDR2 SYDVKM.

The J gene is TRBJ2-1, the V gene TRBV14; D remains ambiguous. V was shortened by 0 bases and J by 10 bases, with 10 bases between the two germline ends. The CDR3 spans 13 residues. Per the germline V gene, CDR1 is SGHDN and CDR2 is FVKESK. CDR3 sequence reads: CASSQDLGREQFF. DNA for the CDR3: TGTGCCAGCAGCCAAGACCTCGGACGCGAGCAGTTCTTC.

This rearrangement joins TRBV28 to TRBJ2-7, with 8 bases that match TRBD2. Germline CDR1 is MDHEN and CDR2 is SYDVKM. CDR3 length equals 14 residues. Losses at the gene ends were 5 bases for V and 3 bases for J; bases not matched to a gene: 6. CDR3: CASSPAGVRYEQYF. Written as DNA, the CDR3 is TGTGCCAGCAGTCCAGCGGGAGTGCGCTACGAGCAGTACTTC.

The rearrangement joins TRBV5-1 to TRBJ1-4, with D possibly TRBD1 on 5 matching bases. Germline V gene data show CDR1 as SGHRS and CDR2 as YFSETQ. The V and J ends lost 4 bases and 6 bases respectively, with 13 bases between them. The CDR3 is 14 residues long. The CDR3 spells CASSLDSVDEKLFF. In nucleotides, the CDR3 is TGCGCCAGCAGCCTTGACAGTGTTGATGAAAAACTGTTTTTT.

This chain links TRBV5-1 with TRBJ2-1; a weak D match, TRBD2 (6 bases). The CDR3 extends over 13 amino acids. The V end was cut by 4 bases, the J end by 6 bases, with 11 bases between. CDR1 is SGHRS and CDR2 is YFSETQ in the germline V gene. The DNA of the CDR3 is TGCGCCAGCAGCATGGGACTTACCAATGAGCAGTTCTTC. Protein sequence: CASSMGLTNEQFF.

This chain uses TRBV28 with TRBJ1-2; perhaps TRBD1 as D (6 bases). The CDR3 sequence is 15 residues long. The V end was cut by 6 bases, the J end by 8 bases, with 22 bases between. Germline-derived CDR1 and CDR2 are MDHEN and SYDVKM. The CDR3, as DNA: TGTGCCAGCAGCCTCCTTCGGCAGGGGACGGGCGGCTACACCTTC. It is translated as CASSLLRQGTGGYTF.